This T cell receptor beta chain derives from a study of cytomegalovirus exposure and HLA in healthy donors. A few counts support this clone. Its antigen is unknown. In the PCR, 60 Vbeta and 13 Jbeta primers were used. Only in-frame clones appear in the TCRdb table, and some are missing; sequencing was by immunoSEQ multiplex PCR. The table includes about 99,000 clones, around 80% detected once. Germline loops: CDR1 MNHEY, CDR2 SMNVEV (reference sequence). The junction had 2 bases not matched to a gene; V was cut back by 5 bases and J by 2 bases. The length of the CDR3 is 14 residues. Study results and limitations: One cluster of highly shared sequence variants probably arose as a sequencing artifact. Later analysis found that TCR beta chains associated with HLA were more clonally expanded than other, equally common chains.

This clonotype was obtained from a woman aged 40-49 years in good health and CMV-seronegative. Sequencing was performed on PBMCs. The chain carries TRBV27 and TRBJ1-1; 10 positions agree with TRBD1. The CDR3 nucleotides read TGTGCCAGCAGTCGGACAGGGGGTAACACTGAAGCTTTCTTT. Translation gives CASSRTGGNTEAFF.